Shown below are 29 T cell receptor beta chains from a single sample sequenced in a study of T-cell reconstitution after alpha-beta-depleted transplantation in children. Preparation of the TCRbeta library was carried out with unique molecular identifiers. TCRdb called the PCR reads again in MiXCR, with one record for every CDR3 protein. Counted here are under 750,000 distinct CDR3 sequences, roughly 23% occurring once; the ten biggest clones make up roughly 14%. This material consisted of PBMCs, mostly from graft donor cells, taken 360 days after TCRalphabeta/CD19-depleted stem cell transplant. The receptors originated from a boy under three years old who had a stem cell transplant for acute myeloid leukemia, so the T cells may come from the graft donor.

This clonotype was observed a handful of times. The chain employs TRBV7-2 and TRBJ2-1, with 9 bases fitting TRBD2. After removal of 0 bases from V and 4 bases from J, the junction contained 1 base not matched to a gene. The CDR3 runs to 15 residues. Germline V gene sequence: CDR1 SGHTA, CDR2 FQGNSA. The CDR3 sequence: CASSLAAGGYNEQFF. The CDR3 coding sequence is TGTGCCAGCAGCTTAGCAGCGGGGGGTTACAATGAGCAGTTCTTC.

The chain couples TRBV24-1 to TRBJ1-2; D remains unclear. V lost 7 bases and J 4 bases, leaving 12 bases between the germline ends. The CDR3 has 13 residues. Germline assignment: CDR1 KGHDR and CDR2 SFDVKD. The CDR3 reads CATSSTGSYGYTF. The CDR3, as DNA: TGTGCCACCAGCTCGACGGGTAGCTATGGCTACACCTTC.

CDR3 sequence (DNA): TGTGCCACCAGCAGAGATGACCCCAAGACTAACAGGGTGGGACGGGACACTGAAGCTTTCTTT. It specifies CATSRDDPKTNRVGRDTEAFF. The J gene is TRBJ1-1, the V gene TRBV15; TRBD1 might be the D (6 bases). Deletions cut 0 bases from V and 3 bases from J, with 29 bases between. This CDR3 comprises 21 residues. Germline V gene lookup returns CDR1 LNHNV and CDR2 YYDKDF (reference sequence).

This clonotype turned up a few times. The chain joins TRBV20-1 to TRBJ1-4; D is unclear. The V end was cut by 1 base, the J end by 2 bases, with 8 bases between. CDR1 is DFQATT, CDR2 SNEGSKA, per germline (reference sequence). CDR3 length: 14 amino acids. CDR3 sequence reads: CSARVLRTNEKLFF. As DNA, the CDR3 is TGCAGTGCTAGAGTTCTGAGGACTAATGAAAAACTGTTTTTT.

The chain carries TRBV4-3 and TRBJ2-7, with D possibly matching TRBD2 (6 bases). CDR1 and CDR2 (germline): LGHNA, YSLEER. V lost 0 bases to trimming and J lost 7 bases, with 10 bases between them. The CDR3 spans 13 residues. The CDR3 DNA sequence: TGCGCCAGCAGCCAAGAGACTAGGCAAGAGCAGTACTTC. It translates to CASSQETRQEQYF.

This clonotype showed up many times. The CDR3: CASSAPGDTEAFF. The CDR3 DNA is TGTGCCAGCAGCGCCCCGGGCGACACTGAAGCTTTCTTT. The chain links TRBV7-9 to TRBJ1-1; D is ambiguous. Germline V gives CDR1 SEHNR, CDR2 FQNEAQ (reference sequence). V was clipped by 5 bases and J by 3 bases, with 10 bases between them. This CDR3 has 13 amino acids. The full variable domain, in which reference TRBV7-9 and TRBJ1-1 provide the parts outside the CDR3, is DTGVSQNPRHKITKRGQNVTFRCDPISEHNRLYWYRQTLGQGPEFLTYFQNEAQLEKSRLLSDRFSAERPKGSFSTLEIQRTEQGDSAMYLCASSAPGDTEAFFGQGTRLTVV.

There are a few counts of this clonotype. V and J are TRBV6-1 and TRBJ1-4; 10 bases match TRBD1. V shed 6 bases, J shed 7 bases, and the junction held 5 bases outside the gene matches. The germline V gene has CDR1 MNHNS and CDR2 SASEGT. CDR3 size: 14 residues. The CDR3 bases are TGTGCCAGCAGGCCGGGACAGGGGAGTGAAAAACTGTTTTTT. Translating it yields CASRPGQGSEKLFF.

The rearrangement joins TRBV3-1 to TRBJ2-3; D remains ambiguous. The CDR3 is made up of 13 amino acids. Per the germline V gene, CDR1 is LGHDT and CDR2 is YNNKEL (reference sequence). The V end was cut by 4 bases, the J end by 3 bases, with 8 bases between. This chain's CDR3 is CASSPVATDTQYF. CDR3 sequence (DNA): TGTGCCAGCAGCCCCGTGGCTACAGATACGCAGTATTTT.

This clonotype was counted only a few times. This chain links TRBV29-1 with TRBJ1-3; perhaps TRBD1 as D (5 bases). CDR1 SQVTM and CDR2 ANQGSEA come from the germline V gene. V lost 3 bases to trimming and J lost 5 bases, with 14 bases between them. This CDR3 contains 14 residues. The CDR3 region has the DNA TGCAGCGTTGATTGGGGGGGGACTAGAAACACCATATATTTT. Translating it yields CSVDWGGTRNTIYF.

Ten or more counts support this clonotype. The gene calls are TRBV20-1 and TRBJ1-5, with 7 bases fitting TRBD1. Per the germline V gene, CDR1 is DFQATT and CDR2 is SNEGSKA (reference sequence). The J segment lost 1 base and the V segment lost 6 bases, leaving 6 bases of the junction unmatched. The CDR3 is 14 amino acids. The CDR3 DNA is TGCAGTGCCACCCCAGGGGGGAGCAATCAGCCCCAGCATTTT. It yields the protein CSATPGGSNQPQHF.

This clonotype occurred a few times. A much larger clone is a single base away; this may be a read error. The V gene is TRBV4-1, the J gene TRBJ2-7; D possibly matches TRBD1 or TRBD2 (5 bases each). The CDR3 length is 14 residues. CDR1 MGHRA and CDR2 YSYEKL come from the germline V gene. The V end lost 2 bases, the J end lost 2 bases, and 10 bases lay between the germline ends. Written as DNA, the CDR3 is TGCGCCAGCAGCCAACGGGACGGCGCCTACGAGCAGTACTTC. This codes for CASSQRDGAYEQYF.

This clonotype showed up just a few times. The rearrangement joins TRBV20-1 to TRBJ1-1; D is undetermined. Trimming shortened V by 3 bases and J by 3 bases, and 11 bases separated the two germline ends. The germline V gene encodes CDR1 DFQATT and CDR2 SNEGSKA (reference sequence). The CDR3 length is 13 residues. The CDR3 loop reads CSASARWDTEAFF. The CDR3 DNA follows: TGCAGTGCTAGTGCTCGGTGGGACACTGAAGCTTTCTTT.

This clonotype was counted between two and nine times. V gene TRBV20-1 combines with J gene TRBJ2-1; weak D call: TRBD1 (6 bases). The CDR3 consists of 13 residues. The V gene lost 0 bases and the J gene lost 8 bases, with 11 bases spanning the gap. Per germline, CDR1 DFQATT and CDR2 SNEGSKA (reference sequence). As DNA, the CDR3 is TGCAGTGCTAGAGATTGGGGGCGGGATGAGCAGTTCTTC. Protein product: CSARDWGRDEQFF.

CDR3 residues: CAIRSGPSTDTQYF. CDR3 nucleotides: TGTGCCATCAGGTCGGGCCCTAGCACAGATACGCAGTATTTT. The chain uses TRBV10-3 and TRBJ2-3, with D uncertain. The CDR3 loop spans 14 amino acids. CDR1 and CDR2 (germline): ENHRY, SYGVKD. The germline V and J ends were trimmed by 6 bases and 0 bases, with 10 bases remaining between them.

J is TRBJ2-5 and V is TRBV20-1; D might be TRBD1 (6 bases). This CDR3 has 16 amino acids. CDR1 is DFQATT, CDR2 SNEGSKA, per germline (reference sequence). Deletions cut 6 bases from V and 5 bases from J, with 25 bases between. CDR3 DNA sequence: TGCAGTGCCAATAAACCGCGGACAGCTCGTGGGGAGACCCAGTACTTC. This gives the protein CSANKPRTARGETQYF.

This clonotype has at least ten counts. This chain joins TRBV11-3 and TRBJ2-1; D is perhaps TRBD1 or TRBD2 (7 bases each). V lost 3 bases to trimming and J lost 4 bases, with 16 bases between them. The germline CDR1 and CDR2 sequences are SGHNT and YENEEA. This CDR3 contains 16 residues. In DNA form, the CDR3 reads TGTGCCAGCAGCTTCCCCGCCAGGGGGGGATACAATGAGCAGTTCTTC. Its protein is CASSFPARGGYNEQFF.

This clonotype has a handful of counts. The chain couples TRBV10-2 to TRBJ2-5, with unresolved D. Looked up from germline, CDR1 is WSHSY and CDR2 is SAAADI. Trimming stripped 8 bases from V and 0 bases from J, with 10 bases between. The length of the CDR3 is 13 residues. The CDR3 protein is CASALEYQETQYF. CDR3 nucleotide sequence: TGCGCCAGCGCATTAGAGTACCAAGAGACCCAGTACTTC.

This clonotype was found a few times. This chain's CDR3 is CSARTGVRGNTEAFF. The CDR3 bases are TGCAGTGCTAGAACGGGGGTTCGGGGGAACACTGAAGCTTTCTTT. This chain links TRBV20-1 with TRBJ1-1; tentative D call: TRBD1 (5 bases). Trimming stripped 2 bases from V and 1 base from J, with 14 bases between. CDR3 size: 15 residues. The germline CDR1 and CDR2 sequences are DFQATT and SNEGSKA (reference sequence).

This clonotype was seen ten or more times. The rearrangement joins TRBV29-1 to TRBJ2-7; 8 nucleotides align to TRBD1. Germline V gene data show CDR1 as SQVTM and CDR2 as ANQGSEA. V was clipped by 5 bases and J by 2 bases; unmatched bases: 2. The CDR3 sequence is 12 residues long. Here the CDR3 DNA reads TGCAGCGTTCGGACAGGGACCTACGAGCAGTACTTC. It encodes CSVRTGTYEQYF.

This chain joins TRBV13 and TRBJ2-3; D not resolved. V lost 3 bases and J 5 bases, leaving 15 bases between the germline ends. CDR3 size: 15 residues. The germline CDR1 and CDR2 sequences are PRHDT and FYEKMQ (reference sequence). The CDR3 reads CASSFVDPQRDTQYF. The CDR3 DNA reads TGTGCCAGCAGCTTCGTGGACCCTCAGAGAGATACGCAGTATTTT.

CDR3 protein: CASSPHPSNQPQHF. CDR3 nucleotides: TGTGCCAGCAGTCCCCACCCGAGCAATCAGCCCCAGCATTTT. The V gene is TRBV12-3 or TRBV12-4, the J gene TRBJ1-5, with D uncertain. The ends were cut back, 5 bases at V and 1 base at J, with 9 bases in the middle. The CDR3 covers 14 residues.

This clonotype was counted ten times or more. CDR3 sequence (DNA): TGCAGTGCCCTGTGGGGGGGCAAAAACATTCAGTACTTC. This sequence encodes CSALWGGKNIQYF. The chain couples TRBV20-1 to TRBJ2-4; 7 bases fit TRBD2. This CDR3 comprises 13 residues. The germline CDR1 and CDR2 sequences are DFQATT and SNEGSKA (reference sequence). The V gene end was trimmed by 6 bases and the J gene end by 3 bases; junction bases not matched to a gene: 5.

This clonotype was seen more than once but under ten times. The chain employs TRBV6-1 and TRBJ1-1; tentatively, D is TRBD1 (5 bases). Germline CDR1 and CDR2: MNHNS and SASEGT. Between the trimmed V and J ends, which lost 5 bases and 0 bases, there was a span of 10 bases. The CDR3 loop spans 14 amino acids. CDR3 in DNA: TGTGCCAGCAGTAAGAGGGGCTTGAACACTGAAGCTTTCTTT. Translating it yields CASSKRGLNTEAFF.

The count of this clonotype is one. Being one base from a much bigger clone, this may be a read error. V is TRBV4-3 and J is TRBJ1-1; TRBD1 agrees at 7 bases. V was pared by 4 bases and J by 0 bases, with 11 bases of the junction left unmatched. From germline, CDR1 is LGHNA and CDR2 YSLEER. CDR3 length: 17 amino acids. The CDR3 loop reads CASSLQSHRGMNTEAFF. The CDR3 DNA follows: TGCGCCAGCAGCCTTCAATCACACAGGGGCATGAACACTGAAGCTTTCTTT.

This clonotype was seen only once. The rearrangement uses TRBV6-2 or TRBV6-3 and TRBJ1-4; D perhaps matches TRBD1 (6 bases). CDR3 length equals 16 residues. V dropped 2 bases and J dropped 8 bases, with 18 bases sitting between them. Per germline, CDR1 MNHEY and CDR2 SVGEGT. CDR3 nucleotides: TGTGCCAGCAGTTACCCTCAACAGGGAATCGGAGAAAAACTGTTTTTT. It yields the protein CASSYPQQGIGEKLFF.

This clonotype was counted a few times. The chain carries TRBV20-1 and TRBJ2-3; 8 bases map to TRBD1. The J segment lost 1 base and the V segment lost 5 bases, leaving 8 bases of the junction unmatched. The germline V gene encodes CDR1 DFQATT and CDR2 SNEGSKA (reference sequence). This CDR3 has 15 amino acids. For the CDR3, the DNA is TGCAGTGCTCCCCGAACAGGGGGAGGCACAGATACGCAGTATTTT. It encodes CSAPRTGGGTDTQYF.

This clonotype was picked up a small number of times. As DNA, the CDR3 is TGTGCCACCAGCAGAGAGGGAACCAGGGGAATTTACAATGAGCAGTTCTTC. Translating it yields CATSREGTRGIYNEQFF. V gene TRBV15 combines with J gene TRBJ2-1; the D gene is possibly TRBD1 (6 bases). The CDR3 loop spans 17 amino acids. Germline lookup yields CDR1 LNHNV and CDR2 YYDKDF (reference sequence). V lost 0 bases and J 4 bases, leaving 16 bases between the germline ends.

The V and J genes are TRBV28 and TRBJ2-6, with 7 bases that match TRBD1. This CDR3 has 15 residues. Looked up from germline, CDR1 is MDHEN and CDR2 is SYDVKM. Unmatched junction bases numbered 8, after V lost 3 bases and J lost 9 bases. CDR3 sequence reads: CASSFFGTVNNVLTF. The DNA of the CDR3 is TGTGCCAGCAGTTTTTTCGGGACAGTTAACAACGTCCTGACTTTC. The full variable domain, in which reference TRBV28 and TRBJ2-6 provide the parts outside the CDR3, is DVKVTQSSRYLVKRTGEKVFLECVQDMDHENMFWYRQDPGLGLRLIYFSYDVKMKEKGDIPEGYSVSREKKERFSLILESASTNQTSMYLCASSFFGTVNNVLTFGAGSRLTVL.

This clonotype was seen repeatedly, ten times or more. This rearrangement joins TRBV12-3 or TRBV12-4 to TRBJ2-1; D remains ambiguous. V shed 3 bases and J shed 7 bases, with 10 bases lying between them. The CDR3 contains 13 residues. This chain's CDR3 is CASSFTRRNEQFF. The CDR3 nucleotides read TGTGCCAGCAGTTTCACCAGGAGAAATGAGCAGTTCTTC.